This T cell receptor beta chain was captured in a study of tumor-infiltrating lymphocytes in oesophageal squamous cell carcinoma. TCRdb reprocessed the PCR reads via MiXCR and lists one record per CDR3 protein. The sample shows some 9,900 distinct CDR3 sequences, around three fifths of them seen only once. This CDR3 has 14 residues. This chain connects TRBV12-3 or TRBV12-4 to TRBJ2-3; 9 bases map to TRBD1. Judging by the DNA end, TRBJ1-1 fits better; the J call may be wrong. The source material was esophageal tumor tissue. The clonotype comes from a male donor with esophageal squamous cell carcinoma. The CDR3 sequence is CASSLRTGEVEAFF. The CDR3 DNA follows: TGTGCCAGCAGTTTACGGACAGGGGAGGTTGAAGCTTTCTTT.